This TCR beta chain came from a study of blood T cell repertoires in COVID-19. Overall study context: PBMCs, B-cell-depleted T cells, or T cells were the source of the cDNA or gDNA that made up the material.

This CDR3 comprises 16 residues. Germline CDR1 and CDR2: LGHDT and YNNKEL (reference sequence). V shed 4 bases and J 2 bases; nucleotides not matched to a gene: 5. Repertoires were generated with immunoSEQ multiplex PCR, while TCRdb's copy carries only in-frame clones and drops some. The sample lists some 170,000 clones; about three quarters were seen once. The clonotype originates from a man between 60 and 75 years old with acute or convalescent COVID-19. The V call is TRBV3-1 (or the pseudogene TRBV3-2), the J call TRBJ2-3; 11 nucleotides align to TRBD2. The specimen sequenced was peripheral blood. The CDR3 DNA follows: TGTGCCAGCAGCCGTTTGACTAGCGGGGACACAGATACGCAGTATTTT. It codes for CASSRLTSGDTDTQYF.